One sample yielded the 6 T cell receptor beta chains listed below, sequenced in a study of T cell repertoires in cytomegalovirus infection (dated by TCRdb to the late 2010s). Instrument used: Illumina HiSeq 1500. In-frame beta chains were kept once TCRdb had trimmed the public reads at Q25 with fastp and called clones with MiXCR. Rows are combined by CDR3 protein, so each entry shows the most common genes and DNA. The sample data list hundreds of thousands of distinct CDR3 sequences, and approximately 24% of these were observed just once. Roughly 8% of the sample lies in the top ten. Material: CD8+ T cells from PBMCs. Source of these receptors: a human donor in good health (CMV status not recorded). Some clones in this sample may be carry-over from other donors' samples.

This clonotype was recorded many times. This rearrangement joins TRBV7-2 to TRBJ2-1; 10 nucleotides match TRBD2. The germline V gene encodes CDR1 SGHTA and CDR2 FQGNSA. This CDR3 is 17 amino acids long. Trimming cost V 5 bases and J 2 bases; bases outside gene matches: 9. CDR3 loop: CASSPVLAGGPYNEQFF. The CDR3 region has the DNA TGTGCCAGCAGCCCAGTTTTAGCGGGGGGACCCTACAATGAGCAGTTCTTC.

The rearrangement links TRBV10-3 to TRBJ2-2; the match to TRBD1 covers 7 bases. This CDR3 is 13 amino acids long. The ends lost 8 bases at V and 2 bases at J; junction bases unmatched: 2. Germline assignment: CDR1 ENHRY and CDR2 SYGVKD. This CDR3 is CAIGTDNTGELFF. CDR3 in DNA: TGTGCCATCGGGACAGATAACACCGGGGAGCTGTTTTTT.

The rearrangement joins TRBV27 to TRBJ1-3, with TRBD1 identical over 7 bases. CDR1 is MNHEY and CDR2 is SMNVEV in the germline V gene (reference sequence). The CDR3 has 15 residues. Germline trimming cut 3 bases from V and 0 bases from J; bases unmatched to any gene: 2. The CDR3 DNA sequence: TGTGCCAGCAGTTTTACAGGGGTCTCTGGAAACACCATATATTTT. The encoded protein is CASSFTGVSGNTIYF.

This clonotype was counted between two and nine times. The chain employs TRBV5-5 and TRBJ1-1; D unresolved. Germline CDR1 SGHKS, CDR2 YYEKEE (reference sequence). The CDR3 is 11 residues long. The ends were cut back, 3 bases at V and 7 bases at J, with 7 bases in the middle. CDR3 sequence (DNA): TGTGCCAGCAGCTACGGGGTTGAAGCTTTCTTT. As protein: CASSYGVEAFF.

As for this clonotype: It may be a read error: a sequence one base away is much more abundant. This chain connects TRBV7-6 to TRBJ1-5, with D tentatively TRBD1 (5 bases). The germline gives CDR1 SGHVS, CDR2 FNYEAQ. V dropped 5 bases and J dropped 3 bases, with 14 bases sitting between them. This CDR3 contains 15 residues. Here the CDR3 reads CASSRLDISNQPQHF. The CDR3 bases are TGTGCCAGCAGCAGATTGGACATATCCAATCAGCCCCAGCATTTT.

The gene calls are TRBV20-1 and TRBJ1-2, with TRBD1 matching 7 bases. Germline CDR1 reads DFQATT; CDR2 reads SNEGSKA (reference sequence). The junction had 1 base not matched to a gene; V was cut back by 0 bases and J by 0 bases. This CDR3 has 14 amino acids. CDR3 nucleotide sequence: TGCAGTGCTAGAGATACAGGGGCTAACTATGGCTACACCTTC. Amino acids: CSARDTGANYGYTF.